The 11 T cell receptor beta chains given below trace back to one sample, sequenced in a study of T cell responses to AZD1222 COVID-19 vaccine. Profiling relied on immunoSEQ multiplex PCR, and the TCRdb table lists in-frame clones only, not all of them. Here the sample spans nearly 90,000 clones, 75% to 90% being singletons. Here the sequenced sample was peripheral blood, taken 28 days after the second AZD1222 dose. These receptors all stem from an adult who received the AZD1222 COVID-19 vaccine.

The genes are TRBV4-1 and TRBJ2-7; D is perhaps TRBD2 (5 bases). Germline V CDR1 and CDR2: MGHRA, YSYEKL. V dropped 5 bases and J dropped 2 bases, with 16 bases sitting between them. This CDR3 region has 15 residues. In DNA form, the CDR3 reads TGCGCCAGCAGCGGATTCGACGGGGAAACCTACGAGCAGTACTTC. Amino acid sequence: CASSGFDGETYEQYF.

The chain uses TRBV29-1 and TRBJ1-3; possible D gene TRBD1, 5 bases. The germline V gene has CDR1 SQVTM and CDR2 ANQGSEA. This CDR3 is 16 amino acids long. V lost 3 bases, J lost 2 bases, and 17 bases lay in between. The CDR3 region has the DNA TGCAGCGTTGATGGGGGAGGCCCGTTAGCTGGAAACACCATATATTTT. The encoded protein is CSVDGGGPLAGNTIYF.

V gene TRBV5-1 combines with J gene TRBJ1-5; D not certain. V was pared by 0 bases and J by 2 bases, with 6 bases between. The CDR3 sequence is 14 residues long. Germline V gene lookup returns CDR1 SGHRS and CDR2 YFSETQ. The CDR3 DNA reads TGCGCCAGCAGCTTGGTTGGGGGCAATCAGCCCCAGCATTTT. Its protein product is CASSLVGGNQPQHF. The full variable domain, with the rest looked up from reference TRBV5-1 and TRBJ1-5, is KAGVTQTPRYLIKTRGQQVTLSCSPISGHRSVSWYQQTPGQGLQFLFEYFSETQRNKGNFPGRFSGRQFSNSRSEMNVSTLELGDSALYLCASSLVGGNQPQHFGDGTRLSIL.

The chain recombines TRBV10-1 with TRBJ2-1, with 10 bases aligning to TRBD2. The CDR3 is 16 residues long. V gave up 0 bases and J gave up 6 bases; unmatched junction bases: 5. Germline loops: CDR1 WNHNN, CDR2 SYGVQD (reference sequence). The CDR3, as DNA: TGCGCCAGCAGTGAGTCGGGGACTAGCGTCCCCAATGAGCAGTTCTTC. This sequence encodes CASSESGTSVPNEQFF.

V and J are TRBV5-1 and TRBJ1-4; TRBD1 might be the D (5 bases). Germline V gives CDR1 SGHRS, CDR2 YFSETQ. The germline V and J ends were trimmed by 0 bases and 7 bases, with 10 bases remaining between them. CDR3 length equals 14 residues. This CDR3 reads CASSLEGYGEKLFF. CDR3 sequence (DNA): TGCGCCAGCAGCTTGGAGGGGTATGGTGAAAAACTGTTTTTT.

The genes are TRBV18 and TRBJ2-5, with D hard to call. The V end was cut by 1 base, the J end by 0 bases, with 6 bases between. Germline loops: CDR1 KGHSH, CDR2 LQKENI. There are 14 residues in the CDR3. The CDR3 here is CASSPRNNQETQYF. The CDR3 nucleotides read TGTGCCAGCTCACCACGAAACAACCAAGAGACCCAGTACTTC.

This clone showed up just once. This chain uses TRBV28 with TRBJ1-2; 7 bases map to TRBD1. The CDR3 spans 14 residues. Germline CDR1 reads MDHEN; CDR2 reads SYDVKM. Trimming at V came to 5 bases and at J to 6 bases, leaving 9 bases not matched to a gene. CDR3 sequence: CASSILQGRNGYTF. Written as DNA, the CDR3 is TGTGCCAGCAGTATCCTACAGGGGAGGAATGGCTACACCTTC.

This chain uses TRBV5-1 with TRBJ1-1; no firm D call. V dropped 0 bases and J dropped 7 bases, with 7 bases sitting between them. In germline, CDR1 is SGHRS, CDR2 YFSETQ. The CDR3 runs to 12 residues. CDR3 loop: CASSLDSIEAFF. CDR3 nucleotides: TGCGCCAGCAGCTTGGACTCCATTGAAGCTTTCTTT.

The chain recombines TRBV6-2 or TRBV6-3 with TRBJ2-2; D unclear. This CDR3 contains 11 residues. V lost 6 bases and J lost 13, with 12 bases in between. Looked up from germline, CDR1 is MNHEY and CDR2 is SVGEGT. CDR3 nucleotides: TGTGCCAGCAGCCAGAACCTGGGGCTGTTTTTT. Protein sequence: CASSQNLGLFF.

The chain uses TRBV18 and TRBJ2-7; 10 bases line up with TRBD2. V shed 3 bases and J 0 bases; nucleotides not matched to a gene: 2. CDR1 is KGHSH, CDR2 LQKENI, per germline. This CDR3 is built from 15 residues. CDR3 sequence: CASSPGLADSYEQYF. The DNA of the CDR3 is TGTGCCAGCTCACCCGGACTAGCGGACTCCTACGAGCAGTACTTC.

In its sample, this clone was seen a few times. This chain connects TRBV13 to TRBJ1-1; TRBD1 matches 8 bases. CDR1 PRHDT and CDR2 FYEKMQ come from the germline V gene (reference sequence). This CDR3 is built from 13 residues. J was trimmed by 3 bases and V by 4 bases; bases with no gene match: 1. CDR3 loop: CASSYRGDTEAFF. DNA for the CDR3: TGTGCCAGCAGCTACAGGGGGGACACTGAAGCTTTCTTT.